Shown below are 10 T cell receptor beta chains from a single sample sequenced in a study of neurological immune-mediated disorders. One entry per CDR3 protein results from TCRdb running MiXCR on the 5' RACE reads. The sample records approximately 40,000 distinct CDR3 sequences, 3.5% to 4% being singletons. The sequencing input was PBMCs. The source is a man between 25 and 39 years old with multiple sclerosis.

The gene calls are TRBV6-5 and TRBJ2-5, with D possibly matching TRBD2 (6 bases). Germline V gene data show CDR1 as MNHEY and CDR2 as SVGAGI. The V end was cut by 5 bases, the J end by 2 bases, with 12 bases between. The CDR3 has 14 residues. The CDR3 DNA sequence: TGTGCCAGCAGTAAGGGACTTTCTCAAGAGACCCAGTACTTC. Translating gives CASSKGLSQETQYF.

The table lists this clonotype with many counts. This chain uses TRBV19 with TRBJ1-2; no reliable D call. Trimming stripped 1 base from V and 2 bases from J, with 14 bases between. The V gene's germline CDR1 is LNHDA and CDR2 SQIVND (reference sequence). The CDR3 sequence is 16 residues long. Here the CDR3 reads CASSIVNGGLNYGYTF. In DNA form, the CDR3 reads TGTGCCAGTAGTATAGTTAACGGAGGACTCAACTATGGCTACACCTTC.

This clonotype has at least ten counts. The V call is TRBV12-3 or TRBV12-4, the J call TRBJ1-1; D not resolved. V gave up 4 bases and J gave up 4 bases, with 4 bases separating them. The CDR3 sequence is 11 residues long. CDR3 residues: CASSYTTEAFF. DNA for the CDR3: TGTGCCAGCAGTTATACCACTGAAGCTTTCTTT.

At least ten counts were recorded for this clonotype. The chain carries TRBV10-3 and TRBJ1-5; 7 bases map to TRBD1. Germline V gene lookup returns CDR1 ENHRY and CDR2 SYGVKD. Trimming at V came to 6 bases and at J to 3 bases, leaving 2 bases not matched to a gene. The CDR3 spans 13 residues. CDR3 residues: CAIRDRNNQPQHF. As DNA, the CDR3 is TGTGCCATCAGGGACAGGAACAATCAGCCCCAGCATTTT.

The table lists this clonotype with many counts. The J gene is TRBJ1-1, the V gene TRBV12-3 or TRBV12-4; 8 nucleotides match TRBD1. This CDR3 spans 13 amino acids. V gave up 3 bases and J gave up 7 bases; unmatched junction bases: 4. CDR3 amino acids: CASSLTGEGEAFF. CDR3 coding DNA: TGTGCCAGCAGTTTGACAGGGGAGGGTGAAGCTTTCTTT.

This clonotype occurred many times. The V gene is TRBV7-2, the J gene TRBJ2-7; 7 bases map to TRBD1. The CDR3 loop spans 14 amino acids. Trimming at V came to 5 bases and at J to 6 bases, leaving 10 bases not matched to a gene. Germline CDR1 is SGHTA and CDR2 is FQGNSA. DNA for the CDR3: TGTGCCAGCAGCATCGAACAGACAGGGCTCGAGCAGTACTTC. This translates into CASSIEQTGLEQYF.

The rearrangement links TRBV5-1 to TRBJ2-3; 12 bases map to TRBD2. This CDR3 contains 18 residues. Germline V gives CDR1 SGHRS, CDR2 YFSETQ. V shed 0 bases, J shed 0 bases, and the junction held 5 bases outside the gene matches. The CDR3, as DNA: TGCGCCAGCAGCTTGGCCCAAACTAGCGGGGGGAGCACAGATACGCAGTATTTT. Its protein product is CASSLAQTSGGSTDTQYF.

This clonotype was detected ten times or more. This chain connects TRBV29-1 to TRBJ1-1, with TRBD1 identical over 7 bases. V gave up 7 bases and J gave up 5 bases; unmatched junction bases: 13. CDR3 length equals 14 residues. In germline, CDR1 is SQVTM, CDR2 ANQGSEA. CDR3 coding DNA: TGCAGCGCTCTGACAGGGATCGGGAGGACTGAAGCTTTCTTT. Its protein product is CSALTGIGRTEAFF.

This clonotype was picked up many times. This chain uses TRBV20-1 with TRBJ2-1; 10 nucleotides align to TRBD2. Unmatched junction bases numbered 11, after V lost 6 bases and J lost 6 bases. The CDR3 is made up of 15 amino acids. Germline CDR1 reads DFQATT; CDR2 reads SNEGSKA (reference sequence). For the CDR3, the DNA is TGCAGTGCCCGCCGAAGCGGGGGGGCCTCCAATGAGCAGTTCTTC. This gives the protein CSARRSGGASNEQFF.

CDR3 in DNA: TGTGCCAGCAGCCCAGGACAGGGCTCCGAGCAGTACTTC. This sequence encodes CASSPGQGSEQYF. The chain is built from TRBV9 and TRBJ2-7; 8 nucleotides agree with TRBD1. Trimming removed 4 bases from V and 6 bases from J; junction bases left unmatched: 6. CDR1 SGDLS and CDR2 YYNGEE come from the germline V gene. The CDR3 sequence is 13 residues long.